The clone carrying this T cell receptor (beta chain) was seen once. Its cognate antigen is unknown. The PCR employed 60 Vbeta primers together with 13 Jbeta primers. TCRdb's table, derived via immunoSEQ multiplex PCR, lists solely in-frame clones and lacks some. The sample has under 120,000 clones, 70% seen once. This entry comes from a study of cytomegalovirus exposure and HLA in healthy donors. Germline-derived CDR1 and CDR2 are LNHDA and SQIVND (reference sequence). The CDR3 has 16 amino acids. V was shortened by 5 bases and J by 2 bases, with 18 bases between the two germline ends. Broader study findings: Based on reports, TCR beta sequences accurately predicted HLA-A and HLA-B alleles for most subjects.

The chain carries TRBV19 and TRBJ1-1; perhaps TRBD1 as D (5 bases). The sample was PBMCs. This TCR was recovered from a man aged 35 to 55 in good health and CMV-seropositive. CDR3 DNA: TGTGCCAGTAGTCAAGGGGCCGGGCCCAAAAACACTGAAGCTTTCTTT. Its protein product is CASSQGAGPKNTEAFF.